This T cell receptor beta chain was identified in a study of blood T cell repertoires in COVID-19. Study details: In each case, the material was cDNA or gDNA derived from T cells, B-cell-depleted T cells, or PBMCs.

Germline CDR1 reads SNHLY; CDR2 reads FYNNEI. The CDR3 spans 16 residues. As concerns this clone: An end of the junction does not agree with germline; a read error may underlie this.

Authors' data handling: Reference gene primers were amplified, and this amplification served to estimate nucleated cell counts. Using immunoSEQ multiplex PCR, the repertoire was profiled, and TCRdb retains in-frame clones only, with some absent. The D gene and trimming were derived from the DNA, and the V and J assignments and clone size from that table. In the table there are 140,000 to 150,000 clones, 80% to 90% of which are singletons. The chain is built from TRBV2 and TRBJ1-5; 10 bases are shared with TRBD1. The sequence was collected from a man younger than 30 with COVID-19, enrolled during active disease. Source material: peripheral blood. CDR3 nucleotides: TGTGCCGGCAGTGAAGAGTGGGGACAGGGGTACCAGCCCCAGCATTTT. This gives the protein CAGSEEWGQGYQPQHF.